Detailed here is one T cell receptor beta chain. What it binds is not known. This entry comes from a study of T cells in localized non-small cell lung cancer. Study-level points and caveats: Uninvolved adjacent lung had more T cell clonality than any other tissue, topping tumor. Longer overall survival was seen with higher T cell density measured in blood. Tumor samples were not multi-region, leaving intratumor heterogeneity unexcluded. Paired adjacent lung recovered a median approximately 62 of the top 100 tumor clones.

Here immunoSEQ multiplex PCR was the method, and the copy in TCRdb shows in-frame clones only, minus some. The repertoire holds 78,000 or so clones, with approximately 84% as singletons. CDR3 length: 13 residues. CDR1 SGDLS and CDR2 YYNGEE come from the germline V gene. V was clipped by 3 bases and J by 5 bases; unmatched bases: 2. The source is a man aged 35 to 70 with stage I lung adenocarcinoma. The sequenced sample was peripheral blood, obtained before any cancer treatment. The chain links TRBV9 to TRBJ1-5; 7 bases are a match to TRBD1. In DNA form, the CDR3 reads TGTGCCAGCAGCGAGACAGGGCATCAGCCCCAGCATTTT. Residues: CASSETGHQPQHF.